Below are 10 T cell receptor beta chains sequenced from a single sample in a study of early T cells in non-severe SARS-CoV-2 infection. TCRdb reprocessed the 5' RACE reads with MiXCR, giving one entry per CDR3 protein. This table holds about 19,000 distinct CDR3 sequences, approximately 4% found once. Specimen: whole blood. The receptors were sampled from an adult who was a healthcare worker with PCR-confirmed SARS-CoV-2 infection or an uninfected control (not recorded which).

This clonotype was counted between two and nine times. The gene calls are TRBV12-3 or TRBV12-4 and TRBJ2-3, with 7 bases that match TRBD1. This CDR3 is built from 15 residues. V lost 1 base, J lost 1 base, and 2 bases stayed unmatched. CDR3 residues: CASSLDRGGTDTQYF. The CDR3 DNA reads TGTGCCAGCAGTTTAGACAGGGGTGGCACAGATACGCAGTATTTT.

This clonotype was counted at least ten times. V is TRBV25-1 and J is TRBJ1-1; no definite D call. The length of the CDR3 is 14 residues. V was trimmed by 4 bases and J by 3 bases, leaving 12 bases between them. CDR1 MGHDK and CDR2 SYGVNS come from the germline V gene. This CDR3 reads CASSGGGQDTEAFF. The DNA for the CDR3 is TGTGCCAGCAGTGGGGGAGGGCAGGACACTGAAGCTTTCTTT.

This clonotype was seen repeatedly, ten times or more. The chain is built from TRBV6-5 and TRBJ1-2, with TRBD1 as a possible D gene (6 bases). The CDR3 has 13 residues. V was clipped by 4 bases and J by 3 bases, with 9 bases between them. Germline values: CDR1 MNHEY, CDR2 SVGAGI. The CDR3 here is CASSSQGDYGYTF. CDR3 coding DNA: TGTGCCAGCAGTTCACAGGGAGACTATGGCTACACCTTC.

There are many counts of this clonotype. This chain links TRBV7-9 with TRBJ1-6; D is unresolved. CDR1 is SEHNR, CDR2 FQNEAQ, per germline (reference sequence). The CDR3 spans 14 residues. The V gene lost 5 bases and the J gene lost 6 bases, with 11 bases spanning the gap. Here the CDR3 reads CASSPTSANSPLHF. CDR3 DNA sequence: TGTGCCAGCAGCCCAACAAGTGCTAATTCACCCCTCCACTTT. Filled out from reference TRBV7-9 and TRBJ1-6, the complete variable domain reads DTGVSQNPRHKITKRGQNVTFRCDPISEHNRLYWYRQTLGQGPEFLTYFQNEAQLEKSRLLSDRFSAERPKGSFSTLEIQRTEQGDSAMYLCASSPTSANSPLHFGNGTRLTVT.

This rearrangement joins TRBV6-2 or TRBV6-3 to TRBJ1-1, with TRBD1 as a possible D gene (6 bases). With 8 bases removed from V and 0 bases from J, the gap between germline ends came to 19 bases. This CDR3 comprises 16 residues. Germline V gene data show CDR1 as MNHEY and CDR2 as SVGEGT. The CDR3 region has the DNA TGTGCCAGCCGGGATTTCGGAGGGGGATTGAACACTGAAGCTTTCTTT. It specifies CASRDFGGGLNTEAFF.

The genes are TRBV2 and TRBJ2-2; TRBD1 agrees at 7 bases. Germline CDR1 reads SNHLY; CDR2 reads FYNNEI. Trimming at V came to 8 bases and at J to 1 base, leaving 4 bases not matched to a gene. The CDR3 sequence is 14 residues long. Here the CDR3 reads CASVRDRNTGELFF. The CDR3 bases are TGTGCCAGCGTCCGGGACAGGAACACCGGGGAGCTGTTTTTT. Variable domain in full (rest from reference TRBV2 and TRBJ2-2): EPEVTQTPSHQVTQMGQEVILRCVPISNHLYFYWYRQILGQKVEFLVSFYNNEISEKSEIFDDQFSVERPDGSNFTLKIRSTKLEDSAMYFCASVRDRNTGELFFGEGSRLTVL.

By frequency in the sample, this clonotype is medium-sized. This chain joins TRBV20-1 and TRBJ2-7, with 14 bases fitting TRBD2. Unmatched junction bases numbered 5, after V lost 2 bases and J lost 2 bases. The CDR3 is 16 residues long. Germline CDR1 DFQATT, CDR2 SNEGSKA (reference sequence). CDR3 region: CSARRLAGGHPYEQYF. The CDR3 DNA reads TGCAGTGCTAGAAGACTAGCGGGGGGGCATCCCTACGAGCAGTACTTC.

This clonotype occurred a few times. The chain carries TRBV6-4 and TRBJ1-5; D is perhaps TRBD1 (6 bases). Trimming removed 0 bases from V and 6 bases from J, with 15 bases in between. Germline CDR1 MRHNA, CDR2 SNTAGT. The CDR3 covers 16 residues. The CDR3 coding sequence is TGTGCCAGCAGTGACTCGAGTTTACAGGGTGGTCAGCCCCAGCATTTT. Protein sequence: CASSDSSLQGGQPQHF.

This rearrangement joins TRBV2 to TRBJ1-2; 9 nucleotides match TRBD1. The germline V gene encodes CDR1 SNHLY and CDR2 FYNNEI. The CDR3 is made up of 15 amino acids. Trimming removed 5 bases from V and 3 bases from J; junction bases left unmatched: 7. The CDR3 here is CASSPGTGLYYGYTF. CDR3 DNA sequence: TGTGCCAGCAGTCCCGGGACAGGGTTGTACTATGGCTACACCTTC.

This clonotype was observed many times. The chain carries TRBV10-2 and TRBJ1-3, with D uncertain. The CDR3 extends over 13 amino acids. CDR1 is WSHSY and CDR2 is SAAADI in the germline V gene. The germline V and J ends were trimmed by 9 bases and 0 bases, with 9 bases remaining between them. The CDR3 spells CASCESSGNTIYF. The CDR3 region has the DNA TGCGCCAGTTGCGAGAGCTCTGGAAACACCATATATTTT.